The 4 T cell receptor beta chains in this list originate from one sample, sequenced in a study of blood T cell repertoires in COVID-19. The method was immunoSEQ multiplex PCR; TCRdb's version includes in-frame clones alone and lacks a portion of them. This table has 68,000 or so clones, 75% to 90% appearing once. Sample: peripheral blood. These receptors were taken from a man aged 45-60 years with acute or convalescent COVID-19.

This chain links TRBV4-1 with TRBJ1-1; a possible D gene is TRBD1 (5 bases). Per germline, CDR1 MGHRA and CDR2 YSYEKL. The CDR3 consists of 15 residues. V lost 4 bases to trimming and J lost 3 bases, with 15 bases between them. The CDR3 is CASSPLTDMDTEAFF. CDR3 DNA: TGCGCCAGCAGCCCCCTTACGGACATGGACACTGAAGCTTTCTTT.

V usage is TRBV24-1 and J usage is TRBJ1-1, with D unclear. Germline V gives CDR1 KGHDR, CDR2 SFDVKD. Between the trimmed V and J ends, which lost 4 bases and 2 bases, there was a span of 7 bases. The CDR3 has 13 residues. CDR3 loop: CATSDSSNTEAFF. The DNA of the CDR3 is TGTGCCACCAGTGACTCCAGTAACACTGAAGCTTTCTTT.

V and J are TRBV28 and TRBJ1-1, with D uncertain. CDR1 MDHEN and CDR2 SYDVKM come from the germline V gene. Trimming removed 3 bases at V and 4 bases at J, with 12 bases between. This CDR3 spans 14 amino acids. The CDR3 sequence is CASSFLGGRTEAFF. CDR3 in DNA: TGTGCCAGCAGTTTCCTGGGAGGGCGCACTGAAGCTTTCTTT.

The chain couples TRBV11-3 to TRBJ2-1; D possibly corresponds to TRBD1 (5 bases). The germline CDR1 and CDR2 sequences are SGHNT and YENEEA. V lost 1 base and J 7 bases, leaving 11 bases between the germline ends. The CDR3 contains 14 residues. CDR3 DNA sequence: TGTGCCAGCAGCTTAGCGGTCAGGGTAAATGAGCAGTTCTTC. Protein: CASSLAVRVNEQFF.